The next 14 T cell receptor beta chains were all read from a single sample in a study of T cell changes during pregnancy in multiple sclerosis. Some clones are missing from TCRdb's copy, which holds only in-frame ones; the method was immunoSEQ multiplex PCR. Of tens of thousands of clones listed, around 92% were seen once; the top ten hold 1.3% to 1.5%. This specimen consisted of peripheral blood, obtained in the second trimester of pregnancy. The source is a female donor in good health, enrolled as a control in a pregnancy study.

J is TRBJ2-2 and V is TRBV5-6, with 8 bases aligning to TRBD2. This CDR3 contains 15 residues. V dropped 5 bases and J dropped 1; count of bases not matched to a gene: 4. The germline V gene encodes CDR1 SGHDT and CDR2 YYEEEE. CDR3 DNA sequence: TGTGCCAGCAGTTCACTAGCGGTGAACACCGGGGAGCTGTTTTTT. It translates to CASSSLAVNTGELFF.

The chain joins TRBV5-8 to TRBJ2-2; D is perhaps TRBD1 (6 bases). Germline loops: CDR1 SGHTS, CDR2 YDEGEE. The germline V and J ends were trimmed by 4 bases and 0 bases, with 10 bases remaining between them. The CDR3 is 15 amino acids. The CDR3 DNA follows: TGTGCCAGCAGCCATGGACAGTCGAACACCGGGGAGCTGTTTTTT. Residues: CASSHGQSNTGELFF. Looking up the rest from reference TRBV5-8 and TRBJ2-2 gives the full variable domain: EAGVTQSPTHLIKTRGQQATLRCSPISGHTSVYWYQQALGLGLQFLLWYDEGEERNRGNFPPRFSGRQFPNYSSELNVNALELEDSALYLCASSHGQSNTGELFFGEGSRLTVL.

V is TRBV6-4 and J is TRBJ2-3; 12 positions match TRBD2. The CDR3 totals 18 residues. Germline V gene data show CDR1 as MRHNA and CDR2 as SNTAGT. Losses at the gene ends were 4 bases for V and 0 bases for J; bases not matched to a gene: 8. CDR3 sequence: CASSASPGTSGSTDTQYF. The DNA for the CDR3 is TGTGCCAGCAGTGCGTCGCCCGGGACTAGCGGGAGCACAGATACGCAGTATTTT.

The gene calls are TRBV27 and TRBJ2-1; TRBD2 is a possible D gene (5 bases). The CDR3 totals 16 residues. Trimming took 6 bases from V and 3 from J, leaving 18 bases between them. Germline V gene data show CDR1 as MNHEY and CDR2 as SMNVEV (reference sequence). The CDR3 region has the DNA TGTGCCAGCAGCTTGGGCGCTAGCAGATTCTACAATGAGCAGTTCTTC. Translation: CASSLGASRFYNEQFF.

The chain has TRBV4-2 and TRBJ2-7; unclear D gene. This CDR3 contains 15 residues. V dropped 0 bases and J dropped 3 bases, with 12 bases sitting between them. Per the germline V gene, CDR1 is LGHNA and CDR2 is YNFKEQ. The CDR3 spells CASSQEPPGYYEQYF. DNA for the CDR3: TGTGCCAGCAGCCAAGAACCCCCAGGCTACTACGAGCAGTACTTC.

This chain links TRBV7-9 with TRBJ2-7; no reliable D call. In germline, CDR1 is SEHNR, CDR2 FQNEAQ (reference sequence). The CDR3 is 13 residues long. V lost 5 bases to trimming and J lost 5 bases, with 13 bases between them. CDR3 sequence: CASSRSDADEQYF. CDR3 sequence (DNA): TGTGCCAGCAGCCGGAGCGACGCGGACGAGCAGTACTTC.

This chain joins TRBV6-6 and TRBJ1-1; 10 bases fit TRBD1. V was clipped by 7 bases and J by 5 bases; unmatched bases: 4. The germline gives CDR1 MNHNY, CDR2 SVGAGI (reference sequence). The CDR3 has 13 amino acids. As DNA, the CDR3 is TGTGCCAGCACCGACAGGGGGCATACTGAAGCTTTCTTT. Residues: CASTDRGHTEAFF.

The chain links TRBV18 to TRBJ2-7; 10 positions match TRBD2. Germline V CDR1 and CDR2: KGHSH, LQKENI. Trimming cost V 5 bases and J 3 bases; bases outside gene matches: 4. The CDR3 contains 14 residues. The CDR3 reads CASSASSGGYEQYF. CDR3 bases: TGTGCCAGCTCAGCCTCTAGCGGGGGCTACGAGCAGTACTTC.

This chain links TRBV5-1 with TRBJ1-2; 10 nucleotides line up with TRBD1. Germline V gene sequence: CDR1 SGHRS, CDR2 YFSETQ. CDR3 length: 16 amino acids. V dropped 4 bases and J dropped 4; count of bases not matched to a gene: 10. DNA for the CDR3: TGCGCCAGCAGCCCTCCGGGACAGGGGCCAGGCTATGGCTACACCTTC. Protein sequence: CASSPPGQGPGYGYTF.

This sequence joins TRBV5-1 and TRBJ2-5, with TRBD2 matching over 9 bases. Trimming cost V 0 bases and J 1 base; bases outside gene matches: 7. This CDR3 region has 17 residues. CDR1 SGHRS and CDR2 YFSETQ come from the germline V gene. The CDR3 reads CASSLGGGLAPQETQYF. CDR3 sequence (DNA): TGCGCCAGCAGCTTGGGGGGTGGACTAGCGCCCCAAGAGACCCAGTACTTC.

The V gene is TRBV13, the J gene TRBJ2-1, with 11 bases matching TRBD2. The CDR3 loop spans 16 amino acids. V shed 0 bases and J 4 bases; nucleotides not matched to a gene: 2. The germline gives CDR1 PRHDT, CDR2 FYEKMQ (reference sequence). The DNA of the CDR3 is TGTGCCAGCAGCTTAGGGCTAGCGGGAGGTTACAATGAGCAGTTCTTC. This encodes CASSLGLAGGYNEQFF.

The chain links TRBV5-1 to TRBJ1-2; D gene unclear. CDR3 length equals 14 residues. Germline CDR1 is SGHRS and CDR2 is YFSETQ. Trimming removed 4 bases from V and 2 bases from J, with 12 bases in between. Written as DNA, the CDR3 is TGCGCCAGCAGCCCCCTGTCCCTGAACTATGGCTACACCTTC. Amino acid sequence: CASSPLSLNYGYTF.

V gene TRBV6-4 combines with J gene TRBJ2-1; 9 bases are a match to TRBD2. V shed 0 bases, J shed 5 bases, and the junction held 5 bases outside the gene matches. The CDR3 has 16 amino acids. Germline V gene sequence: CDR1 MRHNA, CDR2 SNTAGT. The CDR3 coding sequence is TGTGCCAGCAGTGACTCGGCGGGAGGGGACCACAATGAGCAGTTCTTC. Residues: CASSDSAGGDHNEQFF.

The chain has TRBV28 and TRBJ2-7; 8 nucleotides match TRBD2. From germline, CDR1 is MDHEN and CDR2 SYDVKM. The CDR3 has 16 residues. V lost 3 bases to trimming and J lost 3 bases; unmatched junction nucleotides: 10. The CDR3 DNA follows: TGTGCCAGCAGTTTTCGGCACGGGAGGGGGATCTACGAGCAGTACTTC. This encodes CASSFRHGRGIYEQYF.